This T cell receptor beta chain emerged from a study of blood T cell repertoires in COVID-19. In the study overall: Researchers got acute and convalescent COVID-19 samples from the United States, Italy and Spain. PBMCs, B-cell-depleted T cells, or T cells were the source of the cDNA or gDNA that made up the material.

The CDR3 totals 15 residues. CDR1 is SEHNR and CDR2 is FQNEAQ in the germline V gene (reference sequence). V was trimmed by 1 base and J by 7 bases, leaving 16 bases between them. This clone was counted a single time. As handled by the study authors: Quantification of nucleated cells was approximated via reference gene primer amplification. The assay was immunoSEQ multiplex PCR, and TCRdb's table has in-frame clones only and misses some. That table gives V, J and clone size, and the DNA gave D and trimming. The data show around 250,000 clones, about 91% seen once. The genes are TRBV7-9 and TRBJ1-2, with a possible D match to TRBD1 (5 bases). The TCR comes from a middle-aged woman who had recovered from COVID-19. The source material was peripheral blood. The CDR3 sequence: CASSLGRDYGSGYTF. Written as DNA, the CDR3 is TGTGCCAGCAGCTTAGGCCGGGACTACGGGAGTGGCTACACCTTC.